Shown below are 27 T cell receptor beta chains from a single sample sequenced in a study of blood T cell repertoires in COVID-19. Libraries were prepared by immunoSEQ multiplex PCR; TCRdb keeps only in-frame clonotypes and omits some of them. The table has about 160,000 clones, roughly 80% seen once. Sequencing was done on a sample of PBMCs or T cells enriched from blood (not recorded which). These receptors came from a woman aged 55-69 years who had recovered from COVID-19.

The V and J genes are TRBV20-1 and TRBJ1-2, with 8 bases matching TRBD1. The germline V gene has CDR1 DFQATT and CDR2 SNEGSKA (reference sequence). Germline trimming cut 3 bases from V and 3 bases from J; bases unmatched to any gene: 6. The CDR3 totals 14 residues. The CDR3 here is CSASSRGRDYGYTF. Here the CDR3 DNA reads TGCAGTGCTAGTTCCAGGGGGCGCGACTATGGCTACACCTTC.

The rearrangement joins TRBV5-1 to TRBJ1-2; D remains ambiguous. The CDR3 extends over 15 amino acids. Per the germline V gene, CDR1 is SGHRS and CDR2 is YFSETQ. The ends were cut back, 0 bases at V and 4 bases at J, with 13 bases in the middle. CDR3 sequence reads: CASSLAPEAFYGYTF. CDR3 DNA sequence: TGCGCCAGCAGCTTGGCCCCAGAGGCCTTCTATGGCTACACCTTC.

Note on this clone: Different DNA sequences within this sample yield the same CDR3. The rearrangement links TRBV29-1 to TRBJ1-4; the D gene is possibly TRBD1 (5 bases). The CDR3 totals 12 residues. Trimming cost V 3 bases and J 7 bases, with 9 bases left between them. CDR1 and CDR2 from the germline V gene are SQVTM and ANQGSEA. CDR3 bases: TGCAGCGTTGAGGGGAGGGGTGAAAAACTGTTTTTT. Its translation: CSVEGRGEKLFF. The variable domain in full, completed from reference TRBV29-1 and TRBJ1-4, reads SAVISQKPSRDICQRGTSLTIQCQVDSQVTMMFWYRQQPGQSLTLIATANQGSEATYESGFVIDKFPISRPNLTFSTLTVSNMSPEDSSIYLCSVEGRGEKLFFGSGTQLSVL.

The chain uses TRBV5-6 and TRBJ1-2; maybe TRBD1 (6 bases). The V gene's germline CDR1 is SGHDT and CDR2 YYEEEE. CDR3 length: 16 amino acids. The V and J ends lost 4 bases and 0 bases respectively, with 16 bases between them. This chain's CDR3 is CASSRSITGPNYGYTF. As DNA, the CDR3 is TGTGCCAGCAGCCGATCGATAACAGGGCCTAACTATGGCTACACCTTC. Variable domain in full (rest from reference TRBV5-6 and TRBJ1-2): DAGVTQSPTHLIKTRGQQVTLRCSPKSGHDTVSWYQQALGQGPQFIFQYYEEEERQRGNFPDRFSGHQFPNYSSELNVNALLLGDSALYLCASSRSITGPNYGYTFGSGTRLTVV.

V is TRBV6-2 or TRBV6-3 and J is TRBJ2-3, with TRBD1 matching over 7 bases. The CDR3 extends over 14 amino acids. The J segment lost 1 base and the V segment lost 4 bases, leaving 2 bases of the junction unmatched. Germline V gene data show CDR1 as MNHEY and CDR2 as SVGEGT. As DNA, the CDR3 is TGTGCCAGCAGTTTGCAGGGGGGCACAGATACGCAGTATTTT. It yields the protein CASSLQGGTDTQYF.

The rearrangement joins TRBV11-3 to TRBJ2-3, with D maybe TRBD1 (8 bases). This CDR3 comprises 15 residues. Germline loops: CDR1 SGHNT, CDR2 YENEEA. The V end was cut by 5 bases, the J end by 4 bases, with 16 bases between. CDR3 residues: CASSKQGGRADTQYF. The CDR3 bases are TGTGCCAGCAGCAAACAGGGGGGGCGGGCAGATACGCAGTATTTT. Full variable domain (remainder filled in from reference TRBV11-3 and TRBJ2-3): EAGVVQSPRYKIIEKKQPVAFWCNPISGHNTLYWYLQNLGQGPELLIRYENEEAVDDSQLPKDRFSAERLKGVDSTLKIQPAELGDSAVYLCASSKQGGRADTQYFGPGTRLTVL.

V and J are TRBV2 and TRBJ2-2, with 11 positions matching TRBD2. Trimming removed 2 bases from V and 4 bases from J; junction bases left unmatched: 3. Germline V gene data show CDR1 as SNHLY and CDR2 as FYNNEI. This CDR3 is 16 amino acids long. In nucleotides, the CDR3 is TGTGCCAGCAGTGAACTAGCGGGGGGCTCCACCGGGGAGCTGTTTTTT. Its protein product is CASSELAGGSTGELFF.

In this sample, this clone turned up a few times. The genes are TRBV15 and TRBJ1-2; 8 bases fit TRBD1. V shed 3 bases and J 4 bases; nucleotides not matched to a gene: 4. Germline CDR1 reads LNHNV; CDR2 reads YYDKDF (reference sequence). This CDR3 spans 14 amino acids. In DNA, the CDR3 is TGTGCCACCAGCAGGCATACAGGGGGCTATGGCTACACCTTC. As protein: CATSRHTGGYGYTF.

The rearrangement uses TRBV6-1 and TRBJ1-1; D not resolved. Per germline, CDR1 MNHNS and CDR2 SASEGT. The CDR3 has 12 amino acids. The ends were cut back, 2 bases at V and 7 bases at J, with 8 bases in the middle. DNA for the CDR3: TGTGCCAGCAGTGAATATCCGGGTGAAGCTTTCTTT. It yields the protein CASSEYPGEAFF.

This chain connects TRBV24-1 to TRBJ1-5; D perhaps matches TRBD1 (6 bases). CDR1 KGHDR and CDR2 SFDVKD come from the germline V gene. The CDR3 loop spans 17 amino acids. Trimming stripped 7 bases from V and 2 bases from J, with 20 bases between. CDR3 region: CATRPYRAILCNQPQHF. In DNA, the CDR3 is TGTGCCACCAGACCGTACAGGGCCATCCTGTGCAATCAGCCCCAGCATTTT.

The J gene is TRBJ2-7, the V gene TRBV30; D might be TRBD1 (5 bases). The germline V gene has CDR1 GTSNPN and CDR2 SVGIG (reference sequence). V was pared by 0 bases and J by 0 bases, with 12 bases between. The CDR3 length is 15 residues. CDR3 loop: CAWSVGQGVSYEQYF. The CDR3 bases are TGTGCCTGGAGTGTCGGGCAGGGTGTCTCCTACGAGCAGTACTTC.

The V call is TRBV5-1, the J call TRBJ2-7; D ambiguous. Germline CDR1 reads SGHRS; CDR2 reads YFSETQ. The CDR3 sequence is 13 residues long. Trimming took 1 base from V and 3 from J, leaving 8 bases between them. CDR3 coding DNA: TGCGCCAGCAGCTTGTCAACCGGCTACGAGCAGTACGTC. Translation gives CASSLSTGYEQYV.

The chain carries TRBV25-1 and TRBJ2-2; 7 bases fit TRBD1. The CDR3 covers 16 residues. The V gene's germline CDR1 is MGHDK and CDR2 SYGVNS. The V gene end was trimmed by 1 base and the J gene end by 4 bases; junction bases not matched to a gene: 6. The CDR3 region is CASSESGTVPTGELFF. CDR3 bases: TGTGCCAGCAGTGAATCTGGGACAGTACCCACCGGGGAGCTGTTTTTT.

The CDR3 DNA follows: TGTGCCAGCAGCTTTAGGGAGGTTAAGAATTCACCCCTCCACTTT. Protein sequence: CASSFREVKNSPLHF. The chain links TRBV5-6 to TRBJ1-6, with D unresolved. The V and J ends lost 2 bases and 7 bases respectively, with 13 bases between them. From germline, CDR1 is SGHDT and CDR2 YYEEEE. The CDR3 has 15 amino acids.

The chain uses TRBV19 and TRBJ1-2, with no clear D. The V gene's germline CDR1 is LNHDA and CDR2 SQIVND (reference sequence). V was trimmed by 6 bases and J by 10 bases, leaving 18 bases between them. The CDR3 totals 13 residues. The CDR3 sequence: CASRSVGGSAYTF. CDR3 nucleotides: TGTGCCAGTAGGAGCGTTGGCGGTTCGGCCTACACCTTC.

The chain couples TRBV6-5 to TRBJ1-2, with no clear D. V was shortened by 6 bases and J by 4 bases, with 15 bases between the two germline ends. The CDR3 is made up of 14 amino acids. CDR1 is MNHEY, CDR2 SVGAGI, per germline. The CDR3 loop reads CASSRNRGSYGYTF. The DNA for the CDR3 is TGTGCCAGCAGCCGAAACCGGGGTAGCTATGGCTACACCTTC.

The genes are TRBV19 and TRBJ2-7, with 8 bases fitting TRBD1. V lost 6 bases, J lost 3 bases, and 4 bases stayed unmatched. The CDR3 sequence is 13 residues long. In germline, CDR1 is LNHDA, CDR2 SQIVND (reference sequence). CDR3 residues: CASSDRGVYEQYF. The CDR3 DNA reads TGTGCCAGTAGCGACAGGGGCGTCTACGAGCAGTACTTC.

This CDR3 is CASSLQGSGQPQHF. The CDR3 nucleotides are TGTGCCAGCAGTCTACAGGGGAGCGGTCAGCCCCAGCATTTT. The chain joins TRBV27 to TRBJ1-5; 7 bases agree with TRBD1. The J segment lost 6 bases and the V segment lost 5 bases, leaving 7 bases of the junction unmatched. Germline CDR1 is MNHEY and CDR2 is SMNVEV (reference sequence). This CDR3 has 14 amino acids.

This chain joins TRBV30 and TRBJ1-5; D might be TRBD1 (5 bases). V was cut by 4 bases and J by 5 bases, with 15 bases left in between. This CDR3 has 14 residues. From germline, CDR1 is GTSNPN and CDR2 SVGIG (reference sequence). CDR3 sequence reads: CAWMEGPGDQPQHF. The DNA of the CDR3 is TGTGCCTGGATGGAGGGGCCGGGGGATCAGCCCCAGCATTTT.

The V gene is TRBV6-5, the J gene TRBJ2-1; D is unresolved. The CDR3 runs 14 residues. V lost 0 bases and J 4 bases, leaving 7 bases between the germline ends. From germline, CDR1 is MNHEY and CDR2 SVGAGI. The CDR3 DNA reads as TGTGCCAGCAGTTACTCGAGTGAATACAATGAGCAGTTCTTC. It codes for CASSYSSEYNEQFF.

This rearrangement joins TRBV10-1 to TRBJ1-1; 10 bases agree with TRBD1. Losses at the gene ends were 5 bases for V and 10 bases for J; bases not matched to a gene: 7. Per the germline V gene, CDR1 is WNHNN and CDR2 is SYGVQD (reference sequence). The CDR3 runs 13 residues. CDR3 bases: TGCGCCAGCAGTCAACAGGACAGGGGGGGAGCTTTCTTT. It codes for CASSQQDRGGAFF.

The V and J genes are TRBV3-1 (or the pseudogene TRBV3-2) and TRBJ2-3, with 11 bases lining up with TRBD2. This CDR3 is built from 16 residues. The J segment lost 2 bases and the V segment lost 2 bases, leaving 3 bases of the junction unmatched. Germline V gene lookup returns CDR1 LGHDT and CDR2 YNNKEL (reference sequence). CDR3: CASSQLAGGLTDTQYF. The CDR3 DNA follows: TGTGCCAGCAGCCAATTAGCGGGGGGGCTCACAGATACGCAGTATTTT.

This chain joins TRBV18 and TRBJ1-1; no clear D gene. V lost 6 bases, J lost 2 bases, and 7 bases lay in between. Germline-derived CDR1 and CDR2 are KGHSH and LQKENI. This CDR3 region has 12 residues. The CDR3 region is CASSPGNTEAFF. CDR3 coding DNA: TGTGCCAGCTCCCCGGGTAACACTGAAGCTTTCTTT.

This clone occurred a few times. The chain joins TRBV7-8 to TRBJ1-1; TRBD1 is a possible D gene (5 bases). This CDR3 region has 17 residues. Germline V gene lookup returns CDR1 SGHVS and CDR2 FQNEAQ. Between the trimmed V and J ends, which lost 1 base and 1 base, there was a span of 16 bases. For the CDR3, the DNA is TGTGCCAGCAGCTTAGGGACAAGGGCGCTCAGGAACACTGAAGCTTTCTTT. Protein: CASSLGTRALRNTEAFF.

J is TRBJ2-5 and V is TRBV2, with TRBD2 as a possible D gene (6 bases). The CDR3 totals 15 residues. Per germline, CDR1 SNHLY and CDR2 FYNNEI. The V gene lost 4 bases and the J gene lost 1 base, with 13 bases spanning the gap. The CDR3 DNA reads TGTGCCAGCAGTGGGGTTGCGGGGATCCAAGAGACCCAGTACTTC. Its translation is CASSGVAGIQETQYF. Filled out from reference TRBV2 and TRBJ2-5, the complete variable domain reads EPEVTQTPSHQVTQMGQEVILRCVPISNHLYFYWYRQILGQKVEFLVSFYNNEISEKSEIFDDQFSVERPDGSNFTLKIRSTKLEDSAMYFCASSGVAGIQETQYFGPGTRLLVL.

The chain has TRBV29-1 and TRBJ2-7; D unclear. Trimming shortened V by 7 bases and J by 0 bases, and 13 bases separated the two germline ends. CDR1 is SQVTM and CDR2 is ANQGSEA in the germline V gene. CDR3 size: 13 residues. In DNA, the CDR3 is TGCAGCGGCCGATCGTCGAGCTCCTACGAGCAGTACTTC. This encodes CSGRSSSSYEQYF.

In nucleotides, the CDR3 is TGTGCCAGTATCCCTCCGGGACTAGATCATAACAATGAGCAGTTCTTC. It is translated as CASIPPGLDHNNEQFF. This rearrangement joins TRBV19 to TRBJ2-1; 8 positions agree with TRBD2. V dropped 7 bases and J dropped 5; count of bases not matched to a gene: 13. The CDR3 is 16 residues long. The germline V gene has CDR1 LNHDA and CDR2 SQIVND (reference sequence).